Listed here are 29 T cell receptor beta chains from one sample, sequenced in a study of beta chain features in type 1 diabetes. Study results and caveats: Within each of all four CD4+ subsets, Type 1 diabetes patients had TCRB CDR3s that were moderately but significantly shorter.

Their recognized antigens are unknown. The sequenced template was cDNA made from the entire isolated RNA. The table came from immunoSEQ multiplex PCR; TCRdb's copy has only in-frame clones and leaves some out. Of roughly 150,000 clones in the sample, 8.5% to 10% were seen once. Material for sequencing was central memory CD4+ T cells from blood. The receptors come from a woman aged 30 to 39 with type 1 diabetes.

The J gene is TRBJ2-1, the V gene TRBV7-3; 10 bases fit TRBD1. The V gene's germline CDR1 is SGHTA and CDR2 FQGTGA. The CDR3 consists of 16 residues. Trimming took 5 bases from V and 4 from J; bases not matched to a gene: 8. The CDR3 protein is CASSAHGGQGYNEQFF. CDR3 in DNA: TGTGCCAGCAGCGCCCATGGGGGACAGGGGTACAATGAGCAGTTCTTC. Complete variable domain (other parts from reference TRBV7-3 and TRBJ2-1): GAGVSQTPSNKVTEKGKYVELRCDPISGHTALYWYRQSLGQGPEFLIYFQGTGAADDSGLPNDRFFAVRPEGSVSTLKIQRTERGDSAVYLCASSAHGGQGYNEQFFGPGTRLTVL.

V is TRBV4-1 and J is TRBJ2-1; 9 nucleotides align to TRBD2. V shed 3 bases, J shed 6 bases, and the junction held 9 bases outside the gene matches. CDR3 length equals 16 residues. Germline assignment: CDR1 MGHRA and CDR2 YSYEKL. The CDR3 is CASSQPGASGINEQFF. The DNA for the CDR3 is TGCGCCAGCAGCCAGCCAGGGGCTAGCGGGATCAATGAGCAGTTCTTC.

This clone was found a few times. This chain's CDR3 is CASSPIGSRGSSYNEQFF. CDR3 DNA: TGTGCCAGCAGCCCCATCGGGTCAAGGGGCAGCTCCTACAATGAGCAGTTCTTC. J is TRBJ2-1 and V is TRBV5-4; D possibly corresponds to TRBD1 (5 bases). The CDR3 has 18 residues. V shed 4 bases and J shed 0 bases, with 20 bases lying between them. Germline CDR1 reads SGHNT; CDR2 reads YYREEE (reference sequence).

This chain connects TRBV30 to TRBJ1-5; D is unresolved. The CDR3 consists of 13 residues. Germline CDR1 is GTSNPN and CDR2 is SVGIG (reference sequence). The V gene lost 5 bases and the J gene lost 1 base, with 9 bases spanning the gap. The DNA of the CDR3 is TGTGCCTGGTCTTCGGGAAGCAATCAGCCCCAGCATTTT. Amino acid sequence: CAWSSGSNQPQHF.

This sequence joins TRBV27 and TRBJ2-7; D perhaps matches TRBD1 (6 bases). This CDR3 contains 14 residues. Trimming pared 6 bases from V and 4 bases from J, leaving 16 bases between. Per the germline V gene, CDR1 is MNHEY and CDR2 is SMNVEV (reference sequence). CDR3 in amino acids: CASRTGGTLYEQYF. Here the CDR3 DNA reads TGTGCCAGCAGGACAGGTGGGACCCTATACGAGCAGTACTTC.

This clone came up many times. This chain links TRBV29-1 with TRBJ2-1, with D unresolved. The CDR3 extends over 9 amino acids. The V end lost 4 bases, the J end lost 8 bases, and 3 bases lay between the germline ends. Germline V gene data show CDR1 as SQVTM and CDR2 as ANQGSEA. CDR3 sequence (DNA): TGCAGCGTTGGAGATGAGCAGTTCTTC. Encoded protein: CSVGDEQFF.

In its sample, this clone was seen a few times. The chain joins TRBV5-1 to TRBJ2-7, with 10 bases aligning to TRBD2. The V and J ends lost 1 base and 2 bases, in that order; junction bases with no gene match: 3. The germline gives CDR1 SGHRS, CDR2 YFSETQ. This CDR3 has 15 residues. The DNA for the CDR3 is TGCGCCAGCAGCTTGCCGGGACTAGCGACCTACGAGCAGTACTTC. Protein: CASSLPGLATYEQYF.

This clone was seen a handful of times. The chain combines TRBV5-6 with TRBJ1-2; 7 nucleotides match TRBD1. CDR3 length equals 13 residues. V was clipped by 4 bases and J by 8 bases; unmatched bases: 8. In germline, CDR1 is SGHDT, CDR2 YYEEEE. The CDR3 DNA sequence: TGTGCCAGCAGCCTCGGACAGGCGGGGGGCTACACCTTC. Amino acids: CASSLGQAGGYTF.

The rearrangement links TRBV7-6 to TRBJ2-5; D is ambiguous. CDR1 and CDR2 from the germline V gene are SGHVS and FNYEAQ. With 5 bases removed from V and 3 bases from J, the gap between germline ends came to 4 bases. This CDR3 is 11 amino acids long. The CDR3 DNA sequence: TGTGCCAGCAGCCCCAAAGAGACCCAGTACTTC. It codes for CASSPKETQYF.

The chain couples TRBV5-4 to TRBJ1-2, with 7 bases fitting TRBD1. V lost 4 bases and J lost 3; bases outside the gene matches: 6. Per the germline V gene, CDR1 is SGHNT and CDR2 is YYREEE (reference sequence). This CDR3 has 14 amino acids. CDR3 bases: TGTGCCAGCAGCACACGGACAGGAGACTATGGCTACACCTTC. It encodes CASSTRTGDYGYTF.

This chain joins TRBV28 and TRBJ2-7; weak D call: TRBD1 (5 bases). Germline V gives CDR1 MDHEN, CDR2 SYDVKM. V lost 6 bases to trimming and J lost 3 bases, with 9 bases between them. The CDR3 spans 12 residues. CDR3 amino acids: CASRRGGYEQYF. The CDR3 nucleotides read TGTGCCAGCAGAAGGGGCGGCTACGAGCAGTACTTC.

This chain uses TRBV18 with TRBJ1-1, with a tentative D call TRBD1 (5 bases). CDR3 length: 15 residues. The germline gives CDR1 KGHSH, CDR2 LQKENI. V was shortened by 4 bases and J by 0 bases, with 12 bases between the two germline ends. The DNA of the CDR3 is TGTGCCAGCTCACAAATGACAGTATTGAACACTGAAGCTTTCTTT. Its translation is CASSQMTVLNTEAFF.

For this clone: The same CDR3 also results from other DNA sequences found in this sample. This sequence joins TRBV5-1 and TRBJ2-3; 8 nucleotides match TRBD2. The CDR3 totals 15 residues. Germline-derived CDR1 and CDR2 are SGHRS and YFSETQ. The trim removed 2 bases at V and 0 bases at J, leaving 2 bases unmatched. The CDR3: CASSLLAESTDTQYF. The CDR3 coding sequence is TGCGCCAGCAGCTTACTAGCGGAAAGCACAGATACGCAGTATTTT.

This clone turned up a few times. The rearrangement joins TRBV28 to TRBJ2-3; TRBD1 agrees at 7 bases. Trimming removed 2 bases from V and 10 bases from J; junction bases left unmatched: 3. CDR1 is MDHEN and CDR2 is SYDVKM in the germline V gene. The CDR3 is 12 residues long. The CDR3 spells CASSLRDRAQYF. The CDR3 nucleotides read TGTGCCAGCAGTTTAAGGGACAGAGCGCAGTATTTT. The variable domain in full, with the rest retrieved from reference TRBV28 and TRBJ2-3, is DVKVTQSSRYLVKRTGEKVFLECVQDMDHENMFWYRQDPGLGLRLIYFSYDVKMKEKGDIPEGYSVSREKKERFSLILESASTNQTSMYLCASSLRDRAQYFGPGTRLTVL.

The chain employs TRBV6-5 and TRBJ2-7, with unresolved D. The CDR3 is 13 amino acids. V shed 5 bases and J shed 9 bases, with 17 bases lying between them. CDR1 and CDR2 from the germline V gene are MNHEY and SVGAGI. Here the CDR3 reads CASSEVGFPVQYF. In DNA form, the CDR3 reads TGTGCCAGCAGTGAGGTCGGGTTCCCAGTGCAGTACTTC.

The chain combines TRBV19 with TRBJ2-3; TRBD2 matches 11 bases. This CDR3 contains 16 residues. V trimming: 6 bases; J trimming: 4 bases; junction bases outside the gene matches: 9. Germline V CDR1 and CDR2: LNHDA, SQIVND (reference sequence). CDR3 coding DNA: TGTGCCAGTAGAATGCTGACTAGCGGGAATCCAGATACGCAGTATTTT. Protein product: CASRMLTSGNPDTQYF.

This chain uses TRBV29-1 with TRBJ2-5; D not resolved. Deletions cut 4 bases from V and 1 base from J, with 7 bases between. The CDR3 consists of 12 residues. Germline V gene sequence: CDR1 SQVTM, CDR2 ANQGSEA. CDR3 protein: CSVGGLQETQYF. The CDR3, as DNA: TGCAGCGTTGGTGGGCTCCAAGAGACCCAGTACTTC.

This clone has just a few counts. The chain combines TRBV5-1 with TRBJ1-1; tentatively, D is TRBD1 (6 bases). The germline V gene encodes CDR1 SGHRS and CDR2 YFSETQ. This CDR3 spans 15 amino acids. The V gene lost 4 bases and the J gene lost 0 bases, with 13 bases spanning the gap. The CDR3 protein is CASSRDGQMNTEAFF. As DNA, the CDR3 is TGCGCCAGCAGCCGCGACGGACAGATGAACACTGAAGCTTTCTTT.

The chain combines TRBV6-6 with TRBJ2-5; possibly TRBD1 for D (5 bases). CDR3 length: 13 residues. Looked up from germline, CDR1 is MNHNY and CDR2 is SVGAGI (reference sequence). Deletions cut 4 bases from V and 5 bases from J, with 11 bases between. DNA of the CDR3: TGTGCCAGCAGTTTGGCAGGGATGGAGACCCAGTACTTC. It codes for CASSLAGMETQYF.

As DNA, the CDR3 is TGTGCCAGCAGTTCCCCGGGGTCTGGAAACACCATATATTTT. Amino acids: CASSSPGSGNTIYF. V and J are TRBV27 and TRBJ1-3, with D hard to call. The CDR3 length is 14 residues. Germline CDR1 and CDR2: MNHEY and SMNVEV (reference sequence). V was clipped by 4 bases and J by 1 base, with 8 bases between them.

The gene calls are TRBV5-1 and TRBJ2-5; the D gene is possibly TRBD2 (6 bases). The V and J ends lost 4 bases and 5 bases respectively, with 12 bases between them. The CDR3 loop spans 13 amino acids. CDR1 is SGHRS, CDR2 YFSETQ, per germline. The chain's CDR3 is CASSPPGLETQYF. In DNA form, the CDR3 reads TGCGCCAGCAGCCCTCCGGGACTGGAGACCCAGTACTTC.

The CDR3: CASSLSAGGTTGELFF. In DNA, the CDR3 is TGTGCCAGCAGCTTAAGCGCAGGGGGCACCACCGGGGAGCTGTTTTTT. The chain uses TRBV7-2 and TRBJ2-2; 8 nucleotides line up with TRBD1. Trimming at V came to 2 bases and at J to 4 bases, leaving 6 bases not matched to a gene. The length of the CDR3 is 16 residues. CDR1 is SGHTA and CDR2 is FQGNSA in the germline V gene.

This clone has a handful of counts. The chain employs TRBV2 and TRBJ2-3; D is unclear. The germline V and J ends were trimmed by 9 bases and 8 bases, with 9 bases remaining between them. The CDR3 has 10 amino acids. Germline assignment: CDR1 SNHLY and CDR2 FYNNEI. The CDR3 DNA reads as TGTGCCAGTGCTAGATCTACGCAGTATTTT. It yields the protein CASARSTQYF.

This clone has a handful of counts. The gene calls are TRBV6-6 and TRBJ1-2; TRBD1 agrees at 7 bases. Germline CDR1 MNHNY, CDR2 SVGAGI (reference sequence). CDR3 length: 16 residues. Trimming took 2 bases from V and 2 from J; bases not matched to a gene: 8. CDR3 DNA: TGTGCCAGCAGTTACGGGATTTCCAGGGGGAACTATGGCTACACCTTC. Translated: CASSYGISRGNYGYTF.

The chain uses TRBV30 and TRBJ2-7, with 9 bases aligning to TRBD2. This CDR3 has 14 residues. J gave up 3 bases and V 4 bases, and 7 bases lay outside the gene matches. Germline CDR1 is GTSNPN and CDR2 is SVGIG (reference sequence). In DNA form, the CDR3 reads TGTGCCTGGACCCATAGCGGGGGCGGCTACGAGCAGTACTTC. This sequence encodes CAWTHSGGGYEQYF.

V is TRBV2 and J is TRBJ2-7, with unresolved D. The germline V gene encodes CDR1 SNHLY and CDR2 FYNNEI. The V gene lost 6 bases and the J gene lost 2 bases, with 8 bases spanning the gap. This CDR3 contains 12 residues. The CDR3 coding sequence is TGTGCCAGCAGCTACGACACCTACGAGCAGTACTTC. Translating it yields CASSYDTYEQYF.

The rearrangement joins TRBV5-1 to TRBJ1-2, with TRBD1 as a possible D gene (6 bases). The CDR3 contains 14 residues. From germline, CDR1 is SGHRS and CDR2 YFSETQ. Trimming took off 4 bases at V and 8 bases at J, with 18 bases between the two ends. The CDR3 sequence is CASSETDSWMGYTF. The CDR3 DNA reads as TGCGCCAGCAGCGAAACGGACAGCTGGATGGGCTACACCTTC. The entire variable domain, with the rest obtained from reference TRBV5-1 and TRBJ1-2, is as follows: KAGVTQTPRYLIKTRGQQVTLSCSPISGHRSVSWYQQTPGQGLQFLFEYFSETQRNKGNFPGRFSGRQFSNSRSEMNVSTLELGDSALYLCASSETDSWMGYTFGSGTRLTVV.

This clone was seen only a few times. CDR3 nucleotides: TGTGCCTGGAGGCAGACAGGGTCAAATCAGCCCCAGCATTTT. It translates to CAWRQTGSNQPQHF. V usage is TRBV30 and J usage is TRBJ1-5; 7 bases map to TRBD1. From germline, CDR1 is GTSNPN and CDR2 SVGIG (reference sequence). Germline trimming cut 3 bases from V and 4 bases from J; bases unmatched to any gene: 6. This CDR3 comprises 14 residues.

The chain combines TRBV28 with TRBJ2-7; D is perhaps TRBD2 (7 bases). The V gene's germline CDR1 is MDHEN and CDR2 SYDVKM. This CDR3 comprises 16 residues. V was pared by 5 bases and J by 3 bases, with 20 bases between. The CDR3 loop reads CASSETPSGGHYEQYF. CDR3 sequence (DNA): TGTGCCAGCAGTGAAACTCCCTCCGGGGGGCACTACGAGCAGTACTTC.